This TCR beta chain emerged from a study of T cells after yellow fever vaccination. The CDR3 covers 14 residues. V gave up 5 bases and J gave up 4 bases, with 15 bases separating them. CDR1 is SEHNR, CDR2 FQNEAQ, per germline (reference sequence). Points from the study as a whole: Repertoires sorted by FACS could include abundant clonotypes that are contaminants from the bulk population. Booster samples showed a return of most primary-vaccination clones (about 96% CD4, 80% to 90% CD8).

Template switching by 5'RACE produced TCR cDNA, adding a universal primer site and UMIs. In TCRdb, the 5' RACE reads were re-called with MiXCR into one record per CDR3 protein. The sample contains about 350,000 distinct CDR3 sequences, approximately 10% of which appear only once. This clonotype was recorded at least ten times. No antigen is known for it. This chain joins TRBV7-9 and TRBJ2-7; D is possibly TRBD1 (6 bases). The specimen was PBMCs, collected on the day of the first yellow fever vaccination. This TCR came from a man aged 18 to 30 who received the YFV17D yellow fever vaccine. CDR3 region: CASSVRGTIYEQYF. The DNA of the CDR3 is TGTGCCAGCAGCGTCAGGGGTACTATTTACGAGCAGTACTTC. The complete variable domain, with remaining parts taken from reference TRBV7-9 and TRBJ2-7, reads DTGVSQNPRHKITKRGQNVTFRCDPISEHNRLYWYRQTLGQGPEFLTYFQNEAQLEKSRLLSDRFSAERPKGSFSTLEIQRTEQGDSAMYLCASSVRGTIYEQYFGPGTRLTVT.